Shown below are 9 T cell receptor beta chains from a single sample sequenced in a study of blood T cell repertoires in COVID-19. TCRdb keeps only in-frame clones here, not all; method: immunoSEQ multiplex PCR. The data hold 65,000 to 95,000 clones, with around 79% observed a single time. Source material: peripheral blood. The origin of the receptors is a man aged 45-60 years with active or convalescent COVID-19.

The count of this clone is one. CDR3: CASSLEPSGRAYGYTF. CDR3 nucleotides: TGCGCCAGCAGCTTGGAGCCCTCGGGGAGGGCCTATGGCTACACCTTC. The V and J genes are TRBV5-1 and TRBJ1-2; D remains ambiguous. In germline, CDR1 is SGHRS, CDR2 YFSETQ. This CDR3 spans 16 amino acids. V gave up 0 bases and J gave up 4 bases, with 16 bases separating them.

V and J are TRBV6-5 and TRBJ2-2, with 8 bases aligning to TRBD2. Germline-derived CDR1 and CDR2 are MNHEY and SVGAGI. The CDR3 runs to 14 residues. V was pared by 11 bases and J by 3 bases, with 8 bases of the junction left unmatched. The DNA for the CDR3 is TGTGCCGCAAAGCGAGCGGGGGACACCGGGGAGCTGTTTTTT. Encoded protein: CAAKRAGDTGELFF.

The chain employs TRBV4-3 and TRBJ1-3; D may be TRBD1 (6 bases). The CDR3 contains 15 residues. CDR1 LGHNA and CDR2 YSLEER come from the germline V gene. The ends were cut back, 0 bases at V and 0 bases at J, with 6 bases in the middle. DNA of the CDR3: TGCGCCAGCAGCCAAGACAGGGGCTCTGGAAACACCATATATTTT. Amino acids: CASSQDRGSGNTIYF.

This sequence joins TRBV4-1 and TRBJ2-5; 8 bases fit TRBD2. The CDR3 spans 16 residues. V trimming: 4 bases; J trimming: 2 bases; junction bases outside the gene matches: 9. The germline V gene has CDR1 MGHRA and CDR2 YSYEKL. CDR3 sequence (DNA): TGCGCCAGCAGCCGGGAAGCGGGGGCCCATCAAGAGACCCAGTACTTC. Translation: CASSREAGAHQETQYF.

The chain employs TRBV10-3 and TRBJ1-1; D remains unclear. Germline V gene data show CDR1 as ENHRY and CDR2 as SYGVKD. Between the trimmed V and J ends, which lost 6 bases and 2 bases, there was a span of 4 bases. The CDR3 consists of 11 residues. CDR3 sequence reads: CAIRTNTEAFF. CDR3 nucleotide sequence: TGTGCCATCAGGACTAACACTGAAGCTTTCTTT.

The rearrangement links TRBV9 to TRBJ2-5, with a weak D call TRBD2 (6 bases). Deletions cut 4 bases from V and 5 bases from J, with 18 bases between. The germline CDR1 and CDR2 sequences are SGDLS and YYNGEE. This CDR3 is 15 amino acids long. CDR3 region: CASSRGDLGRETQYF. The CDR3 DNA reads as TGTGCCAGCAGCCGCGGGGATCTAGGGAGGGAGACCCAGTACTTC.

V usage is TRBV2 and J usage is TRBJ2-3, with TRBD1 as a possible D gene (6 bases). V lost 8 bases, J lost 6 bases, and 12 bases lay in between. The CDR3 runs 12 residues. Germline CDR1 is SNHLY and CDR2 is FYNNEI. Here the CDR3 DNA reads TGTGCCAGCGTTACAGGGCCTGATACGCAGTATTTT. This gives the protein CASVTGPDTQYF.

The count of this clone is one. The chain employs TRBV28 and TRBJ2-5; D is possibly TRBD2 (6 bases). The CDR3 extends over 14 amino acids. V lost 5 bases to trimming and J lost 0 bases, with 10 bases between them. Germline V gene data show CDR1 as MDHEN and CDR2 as SYDVKM. CDR3 in amino acids: CASSSWGDQETQYF. In nucleotides, the CDR3 is TGTGCCAGCAGTAGTTGGGGGGACCAAGAGACCCAGTACTTC.

The chain joins TRBV7-8 to TRBJ1-2, with 9 bases that match TRBD1. The CDR3 has 17 residues. Unmatched junction bases numbered 17, after V lost 5 bases and J lost 7 bases. Germline lookup yields CDR1 SGHVS and CDR2 FQNEAQ. CDR3 nucleotides: TGTGCCAGCAGCATAAACCTAGGGACAGGGACAATCGGTGGCTACACCTTC. This gives the protein CASSINLGTGTIGGYTF.